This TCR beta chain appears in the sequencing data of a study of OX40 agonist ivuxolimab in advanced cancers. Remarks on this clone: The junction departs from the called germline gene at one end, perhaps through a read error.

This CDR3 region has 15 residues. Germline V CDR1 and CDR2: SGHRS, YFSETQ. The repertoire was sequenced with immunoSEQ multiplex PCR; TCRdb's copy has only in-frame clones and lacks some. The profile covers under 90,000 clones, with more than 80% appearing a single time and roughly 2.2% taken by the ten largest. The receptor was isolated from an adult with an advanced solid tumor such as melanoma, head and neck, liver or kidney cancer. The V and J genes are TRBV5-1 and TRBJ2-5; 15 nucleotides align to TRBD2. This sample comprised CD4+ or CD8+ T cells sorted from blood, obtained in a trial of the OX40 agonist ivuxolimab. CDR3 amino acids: CASSRTSGGEEIQYF. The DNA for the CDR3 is TGCGCCAGCAGCCGGACTAGCGGGGGGGAAGAGATCCAGTACTTC.